Each of the 26 T cell receptor beta chains below was sequenced from the same sample in a study of cytomegalovirus exposure and HLA in healthy donors. Produced via immunoSEQ multiplex PCR; TCRdb's table is partial and in-frame only. This sample has roughly 67,000 clones; about 91% occur once, and the top ten carry around 3%. Material: PBMCs. The receptors were gathered from a young man in good health and CMV-seronegative.

This chain joins TRBV5-5 and TRBJ1-2, with D perhaps TRBD1 (5 bases). The CDR3 extends over 16 amino acids. Per the germline V gene, CDR1 is SGHKS and CDR2 is YYEKEE (reference sequence). V was pared by 4 bases and J by 0 bases, with 16 bases between. CDR3 sequence (DNA): TGTGCCAGCAGCCTTGAAACAGGACTAGCTAACTATGGCTACACCTTC. Translated, it gives CASSLETGLANYGYTF.

This clone was seen a single time. The chain couples TRBV5-1 to TRBJ2-2, with 10 bases lining up with TRBD2. J was trimmed by 1 base and V by 4 bases; bases with no gene match: 4. Germline values: CDR1 SGHRS, CDR2 YFSETQ. The length of the CDR3 is 16 residues. For the CDR3, the DNA is TGCGCCAGCAGCCTACGGACTAGCGGGAACACCGGGGAGCTGTTTTTT. It yields the protein CASSLRTSGNTGELFF. Using reference TRBV5-1 and TRBJ2-2 for the parts outside the CDR3, the full variable domain is KAGVTQTPRYLIKTRGQQVTLSCSPISGHRSVSWYQQTPGQGLQFLFEYFSETQRNKGNFPGRFSGRQFSNSRSEMNVSTLELGDSALYLCASSLRTSGNTGELFFGEGSRLTVL.

The rearrangement uses TRBV28 and TRBJ2-5, with 7 bases aligning to TRBD2. The CDR3 is 17 amino acids. V shed 2 bases, J shed 4 bases, and the junction held 13 bases outside the gene matches. CDR1 is MDHEN and CDR2 is SYDVKM in the germline V gene. The CDR3 nucleotides read TGTGCCAGCAGTTTAGTGGGTGCGGGAGCCCCCGGAGAGACCCAGTACTTC. This encodes CASSLVGAGAPGETQYF.

The CDR3 bases are TGTGCCAGCAGTGAACAGGGAGGGTCCCCGGGCAGCAATCAGCCCCAGCATTTT. Residues: CASSEQGGSPGSNQPQHF. The rearrangement links TRBV6-1 to TRBJ1-5; possible D gene TRBD1, 5 bases. In germline, CDR1 is MNHNS, CDR2 SASEGT. The CDR3 length is 18 residues. Trimming stripped 2 bases from V and 1 base from J, with 18 bases between.

This clone was detected only once. The chain recombines TRBV4-2 with TRBJ1-5; 8 nucleotides align to TRBD1. V trimming: 2 bases; J trimming: 10 bases; junction bases outside the gene matches: 10. Germline V lookup: CDR1 LGHNA, CDR2 YNFKEQ. The CDR3 runs 15 residues. As DNA, the CDR3 is TGTGCCAGCAGCCAAAACCGGGACAGGATGTCCCCCCAGCATTTT. Translation: CASSQNRDRMSPQHF.

The sample holds a few counts of this clone. The rearrangement links TRBV25-1 to TRBJ2-7; perhaps TRBD1 as D (5 bases). V was trimmed by 6 bases and J by 5 bases, leaving 14 bases between them. CDR1 and CDR2 from the germline V gene are MGHDK and SYGVNS. The CDR3 sequence is 13 residues long. The chain's CDR3 is CASSGRQSHEQYF. The CDR3 DNA follows: TGTGCCAGCAGCGGAAGACAGTCTCACGAGCAGTACTTC.

The J gene is TRBJ2-1, the V gene TRBV7-9; TRBD1 aligns across 8 bases. The CDR3 runs 14 residues. Per germline, CDR1 SEHNR and CDR2 FQNEAQ (reference sequence). After removal of 5 bases from V and 9 bases from J, the junction contained 9 bases not matched to a gene. The CDR3 DNA reads TGTGCCAGCAGCCCAAGGACAGGGCCAAGTGAGCAGTTCTTC. As protein: CASSPRTGPSEQFF.

The chain recombines TRBV6-6 with TRBJ2-5; 7 bases are shared with TRBD2. The V gene end was trimmed by 0 bases and the J gene end by 1 base; junction bases not matched to a gene: 2. The CDR3 extends over 15 amino acids. Germline values: CDR1 MNHNY, CDR2 SVGAGI (reference sequence). The chain's CDR3 is CASSYSLAAQETQYF. CDR3 bases: TGTGCCAGCAGTTACTCTCTAGCGGCCCAAGAGACCCAGTACTTC.

This chain joins TRBV7-8 and TRBJ2-5; 7 bases align to TRBD1. The V and J ends lost 2 bases and 4 bases, in that order; junction bases with no gene match: 1. In germline, CDR1 is SGHVS, CDR2 FQNEAQ. There are 13 residues in the CDR3. CDR3 DNA sequence: TGTGCCAGCAGCTTAAGACAGGGAGAGACCCAGTACTTC. Protein: CASSLRQGETQYF.

The gene calls are TRBV29-1 and TRBJ2-5; TRBD1 matches at 8 bases. Germline V gene sequence: CDR1 SQVTM, CDR2 ANQGSEA. This CDR3 comprises 13 residues. After removal of 7 bases from V and 5 bases from J, the junction contained 9 bases not matched to a gene. The DNA for the CDR3 is TGCAGCGCCACGACAGGGGCCGGGGAGACCCAGTACTTC. This gives the protein CSATTGAGETQYF.

V usage is TRBV28 and J usage is TRBJ2-7; 10 bases line up with TRBD1. Germline V gives CDR1 MDHEN, CDR2 SYDVKM. The trim removed 5 bases at V and 5 bases at J, leaving 6 bases unmatched. CDR3 length: 14 amino acids. The CDR3 loop reads CASSQGQGRDEQYF. CDR3 nucleotides: TGTGCCAGCAGTCAGGGACAGGGGAGGGACGAGCAGTACTTC.

This clone has only a few counts. The rearrangement uses TRBV19 and TRBJ2-2; TRBD2 might be the D (6 bases). Trimming cost V 8 bases and J 0 bases, with 16 bases left between them. CDR3 length: 16 residues. CDR1 LNHDA and CDR2 SQIVND come from the germline V gene (reference sequence). This CDR3 is CASRDSQVPNTGELFF. The CDR3 coding sequence is TGTGCCAGTCGGGACTCCCAAGTCCCGAACACCGGGGAGCTGTTTTTT.

The chain has TRBV15 and TRBJ1-5; tentative D call: TRBD1 (5 bases). The CDR3 runs 13 residues. Germline CDR1 is LNHNV and CDR2 is YYDKDF (reference sequence). Trimming removed 5 bases from V and 5 bases from J, with 10 bases in between. The CDR3 DNA reads TGTGCCACCAGCGCACAGGATTATCAGCCCCAGCATTTT. Protein: CATSAQDYQPQHF.

The chain couples TRBV27 to TRBJ2-6, with 7 positions matching TRBD1. Germline V CDR1 and CDR2: MNHEY, SMNVEV (reference sequence). This CDR3 spans 16 amino acids. Trimming took 6 bases from V and 1 from J; bases not matched to a gene: 6. CDR3 residues: CASSNLQGSGANVLTF. CDR3 nucleotide sequence: TGTGCCAGCAGCAATCTACAGGGGTCTGGGGCCAACGTCCTGACTTTC.

In this sample, this clone turned up a few times. The chain is built from TRBV4-2 and TRBJ2-7; D possibly corresponds to TRBD1 (5 bases). Germline V gene data show CDR1 as LGHNA and CDR2 as YNFKEQ. The CDR3 is made up of 11 amino acids. V lost 1 base and J lost 7, with 5 bases in between. CDR3 loop: CASSQGTEQYF. CDR3 DNA sequence: TGTGCCAGCAGCCAAGGGACAGAGCAGTACTTC.

The chain employs TRBV7-3 and TRBJ2-1; tentatively, D is TRBD1 (5 bases). The CDR3 has 14 residues. The germline CDR1 and CDR2 sequences are SGHTA and FQGTGA. Trimming cost V 5 bases and J 8 bases, with 16 bases left between them. The CDR3 reads CASSLNEAGYEQFF. DNA of the CDR3: TGTGCCAGCAGCCTTAACGAGGCAGGGTATGAGCAGTTCTTC.

The genes are TRBV7-2 and TRBJ2-5; TRBD1 matches at 7 bases. The CDR3 is 17 amino acids. The V gene's germline CDR1 is SGHTA and CDR2 FQGNSA. V shed 0 bases, J shed 0 bases, and the junction held 7 bases outside the gene matches. CDR3 sequence reads: CASSLAPGQRYQETQYF. The CDR3 DNA is TGTGCCAGCAGCTTAGCGCCGGGACAGCGATACCAAGAGACCCAGTACTTC.

The V gene is TRBV7-2, the J gene TRBJ2-6; TRBD1 agrees at 9 bases. The trim removed 1 base at V and 4 bases at J, leaving 2 bases unmatched. CDR3 size: 16 residues. The germline CDR1 and CDR2 sequences are SGHTA and FQGNSA. CDR3 in amino acids: CASSLDRGRGANVLTF. The CDR3 DNA reads TGTGCCAGCAGCTTAGACAGGGGGCGGGGGGCCAACGTCCTGACTTTC.

The V call is TRBV7-9, the J call TRBJ2-7, with D hard to call. The V gene lost 6 bases and the J gene lost 0 bases, with 12 bases spanning the gap. Looked up from germline, CDR1 is SEHNR and CDR2 is FQNEAQ (reference sequence). This CDR3 is 14 amino acids long. For the CDR3, the DNA is TGTGCCAGCAGTACCGACTCGAGCTCCTACGAGCAGTACTTC. It codes for CASSTDSSSYEQYF.

This rearrangement joins TRBV5-1 to TRBJ2-1, with 8 bases that match TRBD2. The CDR3 runs to 18 residues. Per germline, CDR1 SGHRS and CDR2 YFSETQ. Trimming removed 2 bases from V and 0 bases from J; junction bases left unmatched: 10. CDR3 bases: TGCGCCAGCAGCTTCATGGGCGGGGGGAAAAGCTCCTACAATGAGCAGTTCTTC. Its translation: CASSFMGGGKSSYNEQFF.

The rearrangement uses TRBV18 and TRBJ1-2; 7 nucleotides line up with TRBD1. The germline gives CDR1 KGHSH, CDR2 LQKENI. The CDR3 is made up of 17 amino acids. Trimming removed 4 bases from V and 0 bases from J; junction bases left unmatched: 11. In nucleotides, the CDR3 is TGTGCCAGCTCACGGGACAGAATCACCACTACTAACTATGGCTACACCTTC. Protein: CASSRDRITTTNYGYTF. Based on the CDR3 plus reference TRBV18 and TRBJ1-2, the full variable domain is NAGVMQNPRHLVRRRGQEARLRCSPMKGHSHVYWYRQLPEEGLKFMVYLQKENIIDESGMPKERFSAEFPKEGPSILRIQQVVRGDSAAYFCASSRDRITTTNYGYTFGSGTRLTVV.

The gene calls are TRBV29-1 and TRBJ2-3; no definite D call. Germline V CDR1 and CDR2: SQVTM, ANQGSEA. This CDR3 spans 14 amino acids. V was shortened by 7 bases and J by 7 bases, with 21 bases between the two germline ends. As DNA, the CDR3 is TGCAGCGCTGCACCGGTAGTTGATCCCTATACGCAGTATTTT. This translates into CSAAPVVDPYTQYF.

The chain links TRBV10-3 to TRBJ1-1, with 9 bases that match TRBD1. The V gene end was trimmed by 6 bases and the J gene end by 1 base; junction bases not matched to a gene: 3. CDR1 is ENHRY and CDR2 is SYGVKD in the germline V gene. The length of the CDR3 is 14 residues. The CDR3 here is CAIRQGAGNTEAFF. CDR3 bases: TGTGCCATCAGACAGGGGGCGGGGAACACTGAAGCTTTCTTT.

V usage is TRBV11-3 and J usage is TRBJ2-1, with 9 bases matching TRBD1. This CDR3 has 15 residues. The junction had 8 bases not matched to a gene; V was cut back by 4 bases and J by 7 bases. CDR1 is SGHNT and CDR2 is YENEEA in the germline V gene. The CDR3 nucleotides are TGTGCCAGCAGCTCGCGAGCGGGGACAGGGAATGAGCAGTTCTTC. It translates to CASSSRAGTGNEQFF.

Turning to this clone: A far larger clone lies a single base away; this is likely a read error. V is TRBV7-9 and J is TRBJ2-7; D uncertain. The CDR3 contains 13 residues. Germline lookup yields CDR1 SEHNR and CDR2 FQNEAQ (reference sequence). Deletions cut 1 base from V and 2 bases from J, with 6 bases between. The DNA of the CDR3 is TGTGCCAGCAGCTTAGGACTGGCCTACGAGCAGTACTTC. Translation: CASSLGLAYEQYF.

This chain uses TRBV7-2 with TRBJ1-4; D call uncertain. Trimming took 5 bases from V and 4 from J, leaving 20 bases between them. The CDR3 totals 17 residues. Germline V gene lookup returns CDR1 SGHTA and CDR2 FQGNSA. The CDR3 protein is CASSPERGRVDNEKLFF. CDR3 bases: TGTGCCAGCAGCCCGGAAAGAGGGCGCGTCGATAATGAAAAACTGTTTTTT.